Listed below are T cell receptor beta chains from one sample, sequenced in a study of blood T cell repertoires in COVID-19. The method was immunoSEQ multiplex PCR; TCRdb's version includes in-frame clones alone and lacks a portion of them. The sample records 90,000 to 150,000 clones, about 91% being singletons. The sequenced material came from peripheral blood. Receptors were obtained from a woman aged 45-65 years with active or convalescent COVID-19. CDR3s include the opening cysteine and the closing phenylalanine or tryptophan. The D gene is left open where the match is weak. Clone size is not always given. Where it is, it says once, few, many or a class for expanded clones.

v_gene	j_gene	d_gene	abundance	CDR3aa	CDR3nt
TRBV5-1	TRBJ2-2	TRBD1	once	CASSIRQGIDTGELFF	TGCGCCAGCAGTATCCGACAGGGCATTGACACCGGGGAGCTGTTTTTT
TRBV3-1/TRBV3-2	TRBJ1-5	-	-	CASSQLDRPHQPQHF	TGTGCCAGCAGCCAACTTGACAGGCCTCATCAGCCCCAGCATTTT
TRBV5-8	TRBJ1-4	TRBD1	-	CASSPRTGFEKLFF	TGTGCCAGCAGCCCTCGGACAGGGTTTGAAAAACTGTTTTTT
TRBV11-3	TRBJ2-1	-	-	CASSVFTTSSYNEQFF	TGTGCCAGCAGCGTCTTTACTACTAGCTCCTACAATGAGCAGTTCTTC
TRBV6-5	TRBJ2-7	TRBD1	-	CASSYVQGARSEQYF	TGTGCCAGCAGTTACGTACAGGGGGCGAGATCCGAGCAGTACTTC
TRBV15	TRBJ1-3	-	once	CATSRDRVGSSGNTIYF	TGTGCCACCAGCAGAGATCGGGTCGGCAGCTCTGGAAACACCATATATTTT
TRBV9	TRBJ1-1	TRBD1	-	CASSAEGAEGTEAFF	TGTGCCAGCAGCGCCGAGGGGGCCGAGGGCACTGAAGCTTTCTTT
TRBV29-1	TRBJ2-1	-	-	CSVERRGGNEQFF	TGCAGCGTTGAGAGAAGGGGTGGAAATGAGCAGTTCTTC
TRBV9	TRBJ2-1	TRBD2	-	CASSATSGSYNEQFF	TGTGCCAGCAGCGCGACTAGCGGATCCTACAATGAGCAGTTCTTC
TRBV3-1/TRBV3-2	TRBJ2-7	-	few	CASSLGLILTYEQYF	TGTGCCAGCAGCCTAGGACTAATACTTACCTACGAGCAGTACTTC
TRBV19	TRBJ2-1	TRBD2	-	CASNPGLAGDLEQFF	TGTGCCAGTAATCCCGGACTAGCGGGAGATCTTGAGCAGTTCTTC
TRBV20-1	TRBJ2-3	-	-	CSAPRTDTQYF	TGCAGTGCCCCCAGAACAGATACGCAGTATTTT
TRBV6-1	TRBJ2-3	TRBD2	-	CASSEMPLAGDTQYF	TGTGCCAGCAGTGAGATGCCACTAGCGGGAGATACGCAGTATTTT
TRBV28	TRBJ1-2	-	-	CASSLMAGNGYTF	TGTGCCAGCAGCCTAATGGCGGGTAATGGCTACACCTTC
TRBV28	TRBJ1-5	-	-	CASSSSPAAGPQHF	TGTGCCAGCAGTTCAAGCCCGGCGGCGGGGCCCCAGCATTTT
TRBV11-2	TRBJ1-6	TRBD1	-	CASSFSRGRGLSDNSPLHF	TGTGCCAGCAGCTTTTCTCGGGGCAGGGGGCTTTCGGATAATTCACCCCTCCACTTT
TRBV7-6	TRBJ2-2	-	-	CASSLGTTNTGELFF	TGTGCCAGCAGCTTAGGGACAACGAACACCGGGGAGCTGTTTTTT
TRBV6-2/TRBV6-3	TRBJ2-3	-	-	CASSLEGYTDTQYF	TGTGCCAGCAGCCTAGAGGGCTACACAGATACGCAGTATTTT
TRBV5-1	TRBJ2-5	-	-	CASSPQGWETQYF	TGCGCCAGCAGCCCACAGGGTTGGGAGACCCAGTACTTC
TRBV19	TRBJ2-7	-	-	CASSTSTTGRTYEQYF	TGTGCCAGTAGTACCTCGACAACGGGGAGGACCTACGAGCAGTACTTC
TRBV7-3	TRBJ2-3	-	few	CASSLVAGRTDTQYF	TGTGCCAGCAGCCTGGTGGCAGGCCGCACAGATACGCAGTATTTT
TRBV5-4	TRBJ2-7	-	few	CASSLGGGFVYEQYF	TGTGCCAGCAGCTTGGGAGGTGGGTTTGTCTACGAGCAGTACTTC
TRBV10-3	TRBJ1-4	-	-	CAISDTILRGEKLFF	TGTGCCATCAGTGATACAATCTTACGGGGTGAAAAACTGTTTTTT
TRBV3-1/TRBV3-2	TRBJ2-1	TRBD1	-	CASSQIGDREFSYNEQFF	TGTGCCAGCAGCCAAATCGGGGACAGGGAATTTTCCTACAATGAGCAGTTCTTC
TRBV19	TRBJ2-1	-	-	CATQRGYNEQFF	TGTGCCACCCAAAGAGGATACAATGAGCAGTTCTTC
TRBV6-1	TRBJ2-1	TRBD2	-	CASSELGLASYNEQFF	TGTGCCAGCAGTGAATTGGGACTAGCGTCCTACAATGAGCAGTTCTTC
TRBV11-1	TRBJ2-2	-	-	CASSQAFGELFF	TGTGCCAGCAGCCAGGCTTTCGGGGAGCTGTTTTTT
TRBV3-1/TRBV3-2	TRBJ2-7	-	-	CASSQARQGILSSDEQYF	TGTGCCAGCAGCCAAGCTCGGCAGGGGATCCTCTCTTCGGACGAGCAGTACTTC
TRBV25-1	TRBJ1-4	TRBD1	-	CASSDFRTGEEKLFF	TGTGCCAGCAGTGATTTTAGGACAGGGGAGGAAAAACTGTTTTTT
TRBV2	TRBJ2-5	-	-	CASRRDLGSETQYF	TGTGCCAGCAGGCGGGACCTCGGAAGTGAGACCCAGTACTTC
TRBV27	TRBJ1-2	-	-	CASSPLRGILGYTF	TGTGCCAGCAGTCCCCTTAGGGGGATATTAGGCTACACCTTC